This TCR beta chain was recorded in a study of control samples from healthy donors and cancer patients. Libraries were prepared by immunoSEQ multiplex PCR; TCRdb keeps only in-frame clonotypes and omits some of them. The sample carries over 100,000 clones, 75% to 95% recorded once. Sequences were obtained from blood. The receptor comes from a man aged 35 to 55 in good health.

CDR3 amino acids: CSVEGLVGRKGHEQYF. The CDR3 DNA reads as TGCAGCGTTGAGGGTTTAGTGGGGCGGAAGGGCCACGAGCAGTACTTC. The chain has TRBV29-1 and TRBJ2-7; D is perhaps TRBD1 (5 bases). The CDR3 loop spans 16 amino acids. CDR1 is SQVTM and CDR2 is ANQGSEA in the germline V gene. Trimming shortened V by 3 bases and J by 5 bases, and 23 bases separated the two germline ends.